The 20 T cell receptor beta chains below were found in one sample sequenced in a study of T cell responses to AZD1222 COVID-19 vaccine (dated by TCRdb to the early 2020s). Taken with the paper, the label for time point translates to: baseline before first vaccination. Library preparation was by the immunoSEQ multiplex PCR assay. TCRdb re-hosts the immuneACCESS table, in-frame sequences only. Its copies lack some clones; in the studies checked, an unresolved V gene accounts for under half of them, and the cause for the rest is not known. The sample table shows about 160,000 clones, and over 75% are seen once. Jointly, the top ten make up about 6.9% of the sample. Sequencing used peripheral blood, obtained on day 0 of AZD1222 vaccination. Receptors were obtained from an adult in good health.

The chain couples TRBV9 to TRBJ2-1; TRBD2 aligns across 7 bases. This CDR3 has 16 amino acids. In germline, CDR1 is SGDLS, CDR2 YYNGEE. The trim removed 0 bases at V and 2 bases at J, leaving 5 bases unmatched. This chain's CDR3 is CASSVVSGRAYNEQFF. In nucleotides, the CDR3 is TGTGCCAGCAGCGTAGTTAGCGGGCGGGCCTACAATGAGCAGTTCTTC.

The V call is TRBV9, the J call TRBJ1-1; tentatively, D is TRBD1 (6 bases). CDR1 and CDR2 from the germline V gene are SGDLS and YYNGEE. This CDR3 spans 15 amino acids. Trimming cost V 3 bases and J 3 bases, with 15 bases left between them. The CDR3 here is CASSGTGNADTEAFF. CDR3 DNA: TGTGCCAGCAGCGGAACAGGGAATGCGGACACTGAAGCTTTCTTT.

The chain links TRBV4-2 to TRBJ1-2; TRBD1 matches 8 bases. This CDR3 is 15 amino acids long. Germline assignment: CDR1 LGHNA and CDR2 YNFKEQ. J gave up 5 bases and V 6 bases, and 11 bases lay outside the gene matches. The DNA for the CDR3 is TGTGCCAGCAGTCAGGACAGGGCCTCCGTATATGGCTACACCTTC. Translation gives CASSQDRASVYGYTF.

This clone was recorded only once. CDR3 bases: TGTGCCAGCAGCTTAGCTGGGGGGGCGAGCTCGGTGGAGACCCAGTACTTC. As protein: CASSLAGGASSVETQYF. The chain combines TRBV7-2 with TRBJ2-5; perhaps TRBD2 as D (7 bases). Germline values: CDR1 SGHTA, CDR2 FQGNSA. The CDR3 is 17 amino acids. Between the trimmed V and J ends, which lost 0 bases and 5 bases, there was a span of 19 bases.

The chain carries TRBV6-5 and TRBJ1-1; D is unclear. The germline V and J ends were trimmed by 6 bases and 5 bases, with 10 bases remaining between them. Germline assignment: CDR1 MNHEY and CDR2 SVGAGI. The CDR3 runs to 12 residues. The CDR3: CASSSFRTEAFF. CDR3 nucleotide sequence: TGTGCCAGCAGCTCTTTCCGGACTGAAGCTTTCTTT.

The CDR3 protein is CASSPVDIGFVRQPQHF. The CDR3 DNA reads TGCGCCAGCAGCCCCGTTGATATAGGGTTTGTACGTCAGCCCCAGCATTTT. This chain uses TRBV4-1 with TRBJ1-5; D uncertain. Germline CDR1 reads MGHRA; CDR2 reads YSYEKL. The CDR3 sequence is 17 residues long. V dropped 4 bases and J dropped 6 bases, with 22 bases sitting between them.

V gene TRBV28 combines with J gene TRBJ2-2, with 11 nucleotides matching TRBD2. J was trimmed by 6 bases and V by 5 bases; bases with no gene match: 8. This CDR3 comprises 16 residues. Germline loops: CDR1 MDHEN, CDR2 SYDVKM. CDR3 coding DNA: TGTGCCAGCAGTGCAATAGCGGGGGGGCCCGCCGGGGAGCTGTTTTTT. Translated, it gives CASSAIAGGPAGELFF.

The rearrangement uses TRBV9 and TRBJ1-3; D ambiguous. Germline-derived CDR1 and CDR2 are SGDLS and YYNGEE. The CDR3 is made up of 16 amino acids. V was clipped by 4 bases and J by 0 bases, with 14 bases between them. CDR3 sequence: CASSSETGFSGNTIYF. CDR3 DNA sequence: TGTGCCAGCAGCTCAGAGACGGGATTCTCTGGAAACACCATATATTTT.

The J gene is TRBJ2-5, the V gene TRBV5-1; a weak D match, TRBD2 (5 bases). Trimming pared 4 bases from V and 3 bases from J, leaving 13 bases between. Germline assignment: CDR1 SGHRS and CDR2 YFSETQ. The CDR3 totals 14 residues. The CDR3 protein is CASSEARREETQYF. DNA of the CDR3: TGCGCCAGCAGCGAGGCCCGGCGGGAAGAGACCCAGTACTTC.

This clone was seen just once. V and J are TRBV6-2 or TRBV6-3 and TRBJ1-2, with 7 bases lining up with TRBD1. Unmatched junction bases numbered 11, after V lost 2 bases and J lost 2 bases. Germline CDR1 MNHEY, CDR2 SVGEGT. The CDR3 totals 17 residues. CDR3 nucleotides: TGTGCCAGCAGTTACGTCTGGCGGACAGGAGAGAACTATGGCTACACCTTC. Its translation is CASSYVWRTGENYGYTF.

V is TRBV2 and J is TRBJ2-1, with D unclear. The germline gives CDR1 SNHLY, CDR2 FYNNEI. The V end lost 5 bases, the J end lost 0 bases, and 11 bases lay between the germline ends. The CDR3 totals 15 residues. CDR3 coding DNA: TGTGCCAGCAGTAGGACCCCAAGCTCCTACAATGAGCAGTTCTTC. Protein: CASSRTPSSYNEQFF. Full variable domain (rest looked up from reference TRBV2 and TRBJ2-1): EPEVTQTPSHQVTQMGQEVILRCVPISNHLYFYWYRQILGQKVEFLVSFYNNEISEKSEIFDDQFSVERPDGSNFTLKIRSTKLEDSAMYFCASSRTPSSYNEQFFGPGTRLTVL.

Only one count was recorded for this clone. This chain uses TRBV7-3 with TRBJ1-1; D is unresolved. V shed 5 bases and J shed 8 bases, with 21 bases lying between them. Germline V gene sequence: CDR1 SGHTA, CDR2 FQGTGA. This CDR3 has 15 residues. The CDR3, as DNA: TGTGCCAGCAGCCCAAACTCCGGGAACGATGTCGAAGCTTTCTTT. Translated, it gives CASSPNSGNDVEAFF.

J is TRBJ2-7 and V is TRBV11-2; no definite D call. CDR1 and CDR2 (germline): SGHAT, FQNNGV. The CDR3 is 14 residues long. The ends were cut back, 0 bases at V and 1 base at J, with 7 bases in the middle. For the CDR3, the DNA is TGTGCCAGCAGCTTAGATTGGGCTTCCTACGAGCAGTACTTC. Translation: CASSLDWASYEQYF.

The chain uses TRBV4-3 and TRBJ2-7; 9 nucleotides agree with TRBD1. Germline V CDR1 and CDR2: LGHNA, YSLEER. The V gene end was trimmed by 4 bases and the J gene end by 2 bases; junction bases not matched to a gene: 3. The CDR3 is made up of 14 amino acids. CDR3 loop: CASSLGQGTYEQYF. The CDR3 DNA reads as TGCGCCAGCAGCCTGGGACAGGGTACCTACGAGCAGTACTTC.

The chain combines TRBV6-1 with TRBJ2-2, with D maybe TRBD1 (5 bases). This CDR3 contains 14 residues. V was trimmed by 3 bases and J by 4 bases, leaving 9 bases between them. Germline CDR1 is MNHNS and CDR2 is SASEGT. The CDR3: CASSDRALTGELFF. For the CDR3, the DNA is TGTGCCAGCAGTGACAGGGCCCTCACCGGGGAGCTGTTTTTT.

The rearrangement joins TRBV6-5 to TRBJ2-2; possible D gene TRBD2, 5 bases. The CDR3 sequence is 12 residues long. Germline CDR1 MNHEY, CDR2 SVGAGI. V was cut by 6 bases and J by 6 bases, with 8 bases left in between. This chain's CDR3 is CASSPGAGELFF. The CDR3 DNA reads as TGTGCCAGCAGCCCCGGGGCCGGGGAGCTGTTTTTT.

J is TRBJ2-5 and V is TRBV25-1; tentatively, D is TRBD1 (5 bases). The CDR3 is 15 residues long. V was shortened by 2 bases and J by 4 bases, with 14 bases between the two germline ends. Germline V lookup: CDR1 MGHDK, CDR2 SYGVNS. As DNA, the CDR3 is TGTGCCAGCAGTGAAGGCCAAGGGGTAACAGAGACCCAGTACTTC. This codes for CASSEGQGVTETQYF.

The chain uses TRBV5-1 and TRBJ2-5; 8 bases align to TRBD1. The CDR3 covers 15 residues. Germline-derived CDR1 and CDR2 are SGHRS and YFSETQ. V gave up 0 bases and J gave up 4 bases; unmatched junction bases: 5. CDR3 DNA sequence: TGCGCCAGCAGCTTGGAAGGGGGGACAGGAGAGACCCAGTACTTC. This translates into CASSLEGGTGETQYF.

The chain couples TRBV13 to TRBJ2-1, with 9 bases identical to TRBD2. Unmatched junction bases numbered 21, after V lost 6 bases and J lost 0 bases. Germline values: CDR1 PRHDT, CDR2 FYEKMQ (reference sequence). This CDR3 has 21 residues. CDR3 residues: CASRGRGSETSGSFSYNEQFF. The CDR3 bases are TGTGCCAGCAGGGGACGTGGGAGCGAGACTAGCGGAAGTTTCTCCTACAATGAGCAGTTCTTC. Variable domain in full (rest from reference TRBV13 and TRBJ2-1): AAGVIQSPRHLIKEKRETATLKCYPIPRHDTVYWYQQGPGQDPQFLISFYEKMQSDKGSIPDRFSAQQFSDYHSELNMSSLELGDSALYFCASRGRGSETSGSFSYNEQFFGPGTRLTVL.

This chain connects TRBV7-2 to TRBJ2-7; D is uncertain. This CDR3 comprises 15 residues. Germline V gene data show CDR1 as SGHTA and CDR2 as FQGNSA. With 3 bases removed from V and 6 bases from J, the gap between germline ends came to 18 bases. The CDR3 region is CASSLSVNTGLEQYF. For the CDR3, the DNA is TGTGCCAGCAGCTTGTCAGTGAATACGGGTCTCGAGCAGTACTTC.